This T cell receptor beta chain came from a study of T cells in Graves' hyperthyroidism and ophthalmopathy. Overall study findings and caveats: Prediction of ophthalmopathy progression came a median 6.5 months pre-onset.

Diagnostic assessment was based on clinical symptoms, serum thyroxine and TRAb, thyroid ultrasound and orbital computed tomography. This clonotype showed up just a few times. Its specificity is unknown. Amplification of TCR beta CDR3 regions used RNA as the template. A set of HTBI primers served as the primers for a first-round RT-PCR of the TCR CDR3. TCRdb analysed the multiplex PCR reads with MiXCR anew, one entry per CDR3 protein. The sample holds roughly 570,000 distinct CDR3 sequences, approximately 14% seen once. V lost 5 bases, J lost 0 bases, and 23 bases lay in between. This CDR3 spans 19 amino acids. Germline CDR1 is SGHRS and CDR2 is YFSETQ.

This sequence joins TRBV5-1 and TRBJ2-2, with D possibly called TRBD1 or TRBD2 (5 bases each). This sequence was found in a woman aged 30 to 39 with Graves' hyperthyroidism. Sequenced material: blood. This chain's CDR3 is CASRGVTGGRTANTGELFF. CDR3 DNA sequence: TGCGCCAGCAGAGGGGTAACGGGTGGGAGAACTGCGAACACCGGGGAGCTGTTTTTT.